Included here is one T cell receptor (beta chain) sequence, with context. TCR beta VDJ combinations and CDR3 sequences were profiled from genomic DNA. TCRdb passed the reads through MiXCR, listing each CDR3 protein once. The table records about 40,000 distinct CDR3 sequences, approximately 63% of them present only once. Trimming removed 8 bases at V and 0 bases at J, with 13 bases between. The CDR3 is 14 amino acids. Germline assignment: CDR1 LNHDA and CDR2 SQIVND (reference sequence). The data were taken from a study of CD8+CD57+ T cells in acquired aplastic anemia. Patients chosen for sequencing had shown CD8+CD57+ cell expansion by flow cytometry. The patients all had a severe acquired aplastic anemia diagnosis.

The origin of this receptor is a human donor with aplastic anemia. Specimen: sorted CD4+, CD8+, or CD8+CD57+ T cells (not recorded which) from PBMCs. This rearrangement joins TRBV19 to TRBJ2-5, with D tentatively TRBD2 (7 bases). CDR3 protein: CASARGGYQETQYF. Written as DNA, the CDR3 is TGTGCCAGTGCGAGGGGGGGGTACCAAGAGACCCAGTACTTC.